These T cell receptor beta chains were read from a single sample in a study of shared clonotypes between healthy human individuals. The table came from immunoSEQ multiplex PCR; TCRdb's copy has only in-frame clones and leaves some out. This table holds 2 million to 2.5 million clones, about nine tenths found once. The sequenced sample consisted of naive CD4+ T cells from PBMCs. The origin of the receptors is a man younger than 30 in good health. Some clones in this sample may be carry-over from other donors' samples. The CDR3 runs from the conserved cysteine through the conserved F or W. The D gene is left open where the match is weak. Only some rows state a clone size, as once, few, many or a class for expanded clones.

V	J	D	size	DNA	CDR3
TRBV20-1	TRBJ2-1	.	.	TGCAGTGCTATCAGGACTCGGGAGCAGTTCTTC	CSAIRTREQFF
TRBV6-1	TRBJ1-1	.	few	TGTGCCAGCATCTTGTCCCTGGACACTGAAGCTTTCTTT	CASILSLDTEAFF
TRBV7-9	TRBJ1-2	.	.	TGTGCCAGCAGCTTAAACCCCGGGACAAGAACTAACTATGGCTACACCTTC	CASSLNPGTRTNYGYTF
TRBV2	TRBJ2-2	.	.	TGTGCCAGCAGTGAATTTGGAGGGAGAATGGCCGGGGAGCTGTTTTTT	CASSEFGGRMAGELFF
TRBV19	TRBJ1-2	.	.	TGTGCCAGTGGAGCCGGCACAGGCTATTACACCTTC	CASGAGTGYYTF
TRBV4-1	TRBJ2-7	.	.	TGCGCCAGCAGCCAAGAGTGGAGCCGGCTCCTCTTCGAGCAGTACTTC	CASSQEWSRLLFEQYF
TRBV5-5	TRBJ1-1	.	.	TGTGCCAGCAGCTCCCATCCTGGACGGCCAAACACTGAAGCTTTCTTT	CASSSHPGRPNTEAFF
TRBV7-2	TRBJ1-2	.	.	TGTGCCAGCAGCCCAGGGAGTCCCAGCTATGGCTACACCTTC	CASSPGSPSYGYTF
TRBV28	TRBJ2-7	.	.	TGTGCCAGCAGCGTATGGACACCAGACTCCTACGAGCAGTACTTC	CASSVWTPDSYEQYF
TRBV27	TRBJ2-7	.	.	TGTGCCAGCACCTCAACCGGCCTAGGAGACTACGAGCAGTACTTC	CASTSTGLGDYEQYF
TRBV28	TRBJ2-7	.	.	TGTGCCAGCAGTTTACCGGCGACGGCCACCTACGAGCAGTACTTC	CASSLPATATYEQYF
TRBV7-8	TRBJ2-3	.	once	TGTGCCAGCAGCTTAGCGAGCAGGGGGGGGACAGATACGCAGTATTTT	CASSLASRGGTDTQYF
TRBV7-8	TRBJ2-5	TRBD2	.	TGTGCCAGCAGCTTAGCGCAACTAGTAGCGGGAGCTCCAGGAGAGACCCAGTACTTC	CASSLAQLVAGAPGETQYF
TRBV28	TRBJ1-1	TRBD1	.	TGTGCCAGCAGTCCTAGTGGGACAGGTGTATGGAACACTGAAGCTTTCTTT	CASSPSGTGVWNTEAFF
TRBV4-2	TRBJ1-4	TRBD1	.	TGTGCCAGCAGCCGAGGGACAGCAAAACCAACTAATGAAAAACTGTTTTTT	CASSRGTAKPTNEKLFF
TRBV4-3	TRBJ2-3	.	once	TGCGCCAGCAGCCAATACCCGCAGGTTCTTCCCACAGATACGCAGTATTTT	CASSQYPQVLPTDTQYF
TRBV5-4	TRBJ2-2	.	.	TGTGCCAGCAGCTCCCGGGACCGAGGCACCGGGGAGCTGTTTTTT	CASSSRDRGTGELFF
TRBV5-1	TRBJ2-7	TRBD2	.	TGCGCCAGCAGCCCAACTAGCGGCCGCTCCTACGAGCAGTACTTC	CASSPTSGRSYEQYF
TRBV7-2	TRBJ2-1	TRBD2	once	TGTGCCAGCAGCTTAGGCGGGAGGGCCTACAATGAGCAGTTCTTC	CASSLGGRAYNEQFF
TRBV6-1	TRBJ2-3	TRBD2	.	TGTGCCAGCAGTGCTCACAAAAGGACTAGCGGGTGGGGTACAGATACGCAGTATTTT	CASSAHKRTSGWGTDTQYF
TRBV11-2	TRBJ2-7	.	.	TGTGCCAGCAGCTTAGTGGGACACTACGAGCAGTACTTC	CASSLVGHYEQYF
TRBV27	TRBJ1-2	.	.	TGTGCCAGCAGTTTATCACCCCAAGGCGGGCTGGTGAGAGGCTACACCTTC	CASSLSPQGGLVRGYTF
TRBV6-5	TRBJ2-3	TRBD2	.	TGTGCCACCGGACTAGCGGGAATCACAGATACGCAGTATTTT	CATGLAGITDTQYF
TRBV4-3	TRBJ1-4	.	.	TGCGCCAGCAGCCAAGACCTTTTGACTGGTGGGGGAACTAATGAAAAACTGTTTTTT	CASSQDLLTGGGTNEKLFF
TRBV4-2	TRBJ2-1	TRBD2	once	TGTGCCAGCAGCCAAGAGTCCGCTAGCGGGGGTGGTGAGCAGTTCTTC	CASSQESASGGGEQFF
TRBV7-2	TRBJ2-5	.	.	TGTGCCAGCAGCTTAGCGCGGGCAATAGAGACCCAGTACTTC	CASSLARAIETQYF
TRBV11-2	TRBJ2-1	TRBD2	.	TGTGCCAGCAGACCTCTAGCGGGGGGGGCCAATGAGCAGTTCTTC	CASRPLAGGANEQFF
TRBV7-2	TRBJ2-1	.	.	TGTGCCAGCAGCTTAGTCCCAGGTTACAATGAGCAGTTCTTC	CASSLVPGYNEQFF